The entry below gives a single TCR beta chain sequence along with its context. Antigen unknown. The source of the sample is a study of T cells in Graves' hyperthyroidism and ophthalmopathy. Background on the study: Prior to any treatment, at the point of initial diagnosis, peripheral blood was collected. Study-wide results and limits: Within blood appeared most thyroid clonotypes that had expanded above 0.001.

RNA transcripts were the template for amplifying TCR beta CDR3 regions. The HTBI set primed first-round TCR CDR3 RT-PCR. MiXCR, applied by TCRdb to the multiplex PCR reads, yields one record per CDR3 protein. Among approximately 710,000 distinct CDR3 sequences, roughly 17% were seen once, and the ten largest hold roughly 15%. Graves' hyperthyroidism was deemed stable absent ophthalmopathy progression within 18 months. CDR1 is SQVTM, CDR2 ANQGSEA, per germline. V was clipped by 7 bases and J by 4 bases, with 13 bases between them. CDR3 length equals 12 residues. This TCR was recovered from a man in his forties or fifties with Graves' hyperthyroidism. The genes are TRBV29-1 and TRBJ1-2, with a weak D call TRBD1 (6 bases). Input material: blood. CDR3 in DNA: TGCAGCGCCGTACAGGGAGTCTATGGCTACACCTTC. Translating it yields CSAVQGVYGYTF. The full variable domain, its missing parts supplied by reference TRBV29-1 and TRBJ1-2, is SAVISQKPSRDICQRGTSLTIQCQVDSQVTMMFWYRQQPGQSLTLIATANQGSEATYESGFVIDKFPISRPNLTFSTLTVSNMSPEDSSIYLCSAVQGVYGYTFGSGTRLTVV.